The clone carrying this TCR beta chain appeared many times. The data were taken from a study of T-cell memory formation after mild COVID-19. Germline V gene lookup returns CDR1 WNHNN and CDR2 SYGVQD (reference sequence). The germline V and J ends were trimmed by 4 bases and 1 base, with 6 bases remaining between them. The CDR3 totals 13 residues. TCRdb redid the calling of the 5' RACE reads with MiXCR, one entry per CDR3 protein. The sample consists of about 300,000 distinct CDR3 sequences, just under 20% of them appearing once. This rearrangement joins TRBV10-1 to TRBJ2-3; unclear D gene. The sequence was obtained from a man aged 18-30 years who had mild COVID-19 (a few samples of this study predate the infection). Cell type and time point are not known. The sequencing sample was made of PBMCs or a T cell subset sorted from them (not recorded which). This CDR3 reads CASSASGTDTQYF. The CDR3 coding sequence is TGCGCCAGCAGTGCAAGCGGCACAGATACGCAGTATTTT.